A few counts support the clone carrying this T cell receptor beta chain. This specimen belongs to a study of T cell changes during pregnancy in multiple sclerosis. The CDR3 extends over 14 amino acids. The germline V gene encodes CDR1 LNHDA and CDR2 SQIVND (reference sequence). V lost 4 bases, J lost 6 bases, and 16 bases lay in between. Repertoires were generated with immunoSEQ multiplex PCR, while TCRdb's copy carries only in-frame clones and drops some. Of 60,000 to 70,000 clones listed, about 90% are singletons. V and J are TRBV19 and TRBJ2-7, with a possible D match to TRBD1 (6 bases). Sequencing was performed on peripheral blood, taken in the third trimester of pregnancy. This TCR was recovered from a female donor in good health, enrolled as a control in a pregnancy study. In nucleotides, the CDR3 is TGTGCCAGTAGTACCCTTAATGACAGGTTCGAGCAGTACTTC. This encodes CASSTLNDRFEQYF.